One and the same sample provided the 9 T cell receptor beta chains below, sequenced in a study of technical replicates of blood from a handful of donors. TCRdb keeps only in-frame clones here, not all; method: immunoSEQ multiplex PCR. This sample has tens of thousands of clones; approximately 92% occur once, and the top ten carry approximately 0.4%. The sequenced material came from T cells isolated from PBMCs. The receptors were gathered from a human donor in good health.

V gene TRBV30 combines with J gene TRBJ1-5; TRBD1 might be the D (6 bases). This CDR3 has 13 amino acids. The germline V and J ends were trimmed by 3 bases and 4 bases, with 10 bases remaining between them. Germline loops: CDR1 GTSNPN, CDR2 SVGIG (reference sequence). The CDR3 bases are TGTGCCTGGAGCGCGGACAGAAATCAGCCCCAGCATTTT. It encodes CAWSADRNQPQHF.

This chain uses TRBV18 with TRBJ1-1, with D perhaps matching TRBD1 (6 bases). This CDR3 has 12 amino acids. CDR1 is KGHSH, CDR2 LQKENI, per germline. The ends were cut back, 5 bases at V and 4 bases at J, with 8 bases in the middle. The DNA of the CDR3 is TGTGCCAGCTCAACAGGGTCCACTGAAGCTTTCTTT. It codes for CASSTGSTEAFF. The full variable domain, in which reference TRBV18 and TRBJ1-1 provide the parts outside the CDR3, is NAGVMQNPRHLVRRRGQEARLRCSPMKGHSHVYWYRQLPEEGLKFMVYLQKENIIDESGMPKERFSAEFPKEGPSILRIQQVVRGDSAAYFCASSTGSTEAFFGQGTRLTVV.

A few counts support this clone. This CDR3 is CAWSTRGGITAFF. The CDR3 DNA reads as TGTGCCTGGAGCACCCGGGGGGGGATTACAGCTTTCTTT. The chain joins TRBV30 to TRBJ1-1, with TRBD1 as a possible D gene (5 bases). CDR3 length equals 13 residues. V lost 3 bases, J lost 10 bases, and 18 bases lay in between. Germline-derived CDR1 and CDR2 are GTSNPN and SVGIG (reference sequence).

The chain joins TRBV29-1 to TRBJ1-1; TRBD1 agrees at 7 bases. The length of the CDR3 is 14 residues. V lost 6 bases and J lost 0; bases outside the gene matches: 7. CDR1 is SQVTM and CDR2 is ANQGSEA in the germline V gene. DNA of the CDR3: TGCAGCGTGGGGGACAGAATAATGAACACTGAAGCTTTCTTT. Translating gives CSVGDRIMNTEAFF.

CDR3 sequence reads: CASSKLYTDTQYF. CDR3 nucleotide sequence: TGTGCCAGCAGCAAACTATACACAGATACGCAGTATTTT. The J gene is TRBJ2-3, the V gene TRBV7-6; D uncertain. V was clipped by 5 bases and J by 2 bases, with 8 bases between them. This CDR3 comprises 13 residues. Germline loops: CDR1 SGHVS, CDR2 FNYEAQ.

The V call is TRBV19, the J call TRBJ2-3; TRBD1 is a possible D gene (5 bases). Trimming took 9 bases from V and 4 from J, leaving 17 bases between them. Germline V CDR1 and CDR2: LNHDA, SQIVND (reference sequence). The CDR3 has 14 amino acids. CDR3 protein: CASLDPGLPDTQYF. CDR3 nucleotides: TGTGCCAGCTTGGATCCAGGGCTCCCAGATACGCAGTATTTT.

The chain uses TRBV9 and TRBJ2-7; D remains ambiguous. CDR1 SGDLS and CDR2 YYNGEE come from the germline V gene. V lost 2 bases to trimming and J lost 1 base, with 7 bases between them. The CDR3 sequence is 13 residues long. Here the CDR3 DNA reads TGTGCCAGCAGCGTGACACCTTCCTACGAGCAGTACTTC. Translation: CASSVTPSYEQYF. Based on the CDR3 plus reference TRBV9 and TRBJ2-7, the full variable domain is DSGVTQTPKHLITATGQRVTLRCSPRSGDLSVYWYQQSLDQGLQFLIQYYNGEERAKGNILERFSAQQFPDLHSELNLSSLELGDSALYFCASSVTPSYEQYFGPGTRLTVT.

The rearrangement links TRBV7-9 to TRBJ1-2; weak D call: TRBD1 (5 bases). Germline V gene data show CDR1 as SEHNR and CDR2 as FQNEAQ (reference sequence). V was trimmed by 5 bases and J by 7 bases, leaving 14 bases between them. CDR3 length: 13 amino acids. CDR3 sequence (DNA): TGTGCCAGCAGCCTCGGGACTAATCTTGGCTACACCTTC. Translating it yields CASSLGTNLGYTF.

Only one count was recorded for this clone. The chain combines TRBV5-1 with TRBJ2-1, with D unresolved. Trimming removed 2 bases at V and 7 bases at J, with 7 bases between. CDR1 is SGHRS and CDR2 is YFSETQ in the germline V gene. This CDR3 is 12 amino acids long. This CDR3 reads CASSFDWNEQFF. DNA for the CDR3: TGCGCCAGCAGCTTTGACTGGAATGAGCAGTTCTTC.